This TCR beta chain was found in a study of Ad26.COV2.S vaccination and SARS-CoV-2 variants. Study overall: Donor joined the COV1001 Ad26.COV2.S trial arm.

The length of the CDR3 is 14 residues. In germline, CDR1 is LNHNV, CDR2 YYDKDF (reference sequence). The ends were cut back, 5 bases at V and 3 bases at J, with 12 bases in the middle. Treatment specified: about 20 received Ad26.COV2.S at low or high dose, single or two shots; 5 received placebo; per-sample allocation not given. Specimen acquisition occurred on day 63 following the initial vaccine or placebo injection. In Boston, the donor was an adult between 18-55 years of age. For this clone: What it binds is unknown.

Sequenced by immunoSEQ multiplex PCR; TCRdb stores in-frame clones only, minus some. This table has hundreds of thousands of clones, 89% appearing once. General observations from the study: Non-spike TCR breadth was similar in vaccine and placebo recipients.

This rearrangement joins TRBV15 to TRBJ2-3; D unclear. The clonotype comes from a person aged 18-65 years who received the Ad26.COV2.S COVID-19 vaccine or a placebo. The material sequenced was peripheral blood, taken in a trial of Ad26.COV2.S vaccine versus placebo. CDR3 nucleotides: TGTGCCACCAGCGGTTGGGTAGTGACAGATACGCAGTATTTT. This gives the protein CATSGWVVTDTQYF.